This entry describes one T cell receptor beta chain. Its antigen is still unknown. The data belong to a study of cytotoxic CD8 clonotypes in ibrutinib-treated CLL. Study-level background: Included were 11 to 12 relapsed/refractory and 15 treatment-naive patients, of whom some 18 were IGHV unmutated. General study points: Public clonotypes, rarely seen, contracted or held steady on treatment. Clonality showed a rise at ibrutinib response that reversed toward baseline at progression.

TCRdb's copy holds only in-frame clones and misses some; the assay was immunoSEQ multiplex PCR. The table lists around 26,000 clones, about 82% of them singletons. V was pared by 0 bases and J by 11 bases, with 11 bases between. Germline V gene sequence: CDR1 SGHRS, CDR2 YFSETQ. The CDR3 has 12 residues. The rearrangement joins TRBV5-1 to TRBJ1-1; weak D call: TRBD1 (5 bases). The clonotype comes from a human donor with chronic lymphocytic leukemia. This specimen consisted of PBMCs, obtained after 24 months of ibrutinib treatment. In DNA, the CDR3 is TGCGCCAGCAGCTTGGGTGGGGGAAATGCTTTCTTT. Its protein is CASSLGGGNAFF.